The entry that follows covers one T cell receptor beta chain sequence. Antigen: not known. The sample is drawn from a study of cytomegalovirus exposure and HLA in healthy donors. The wider study: Later analysis reported that the 120 or so validation repertoires shared the platform of the roughly 670 first-cohort repertoires. Study-level findings and limits: Three chains linked to CMV were shown in vitro to be specific for CMV antigens. Most TCR sequences showed up rarely, but some public TCRs showed up in many donors.

Germline V CDR1 and CDR2: MNHEY, SMNVEV (reference sequence). There are 17 residues in the CDR3. Trimming removed 4 bases from V and 0 bases from J, with 13 bases in between. The donors belonged to the roughly 130-subject validation cohort, separate from the 666-subject first cohort. The assay was immunoSEQ multiplex PCR, and TCRdb's table has in-frame clones only and misses some. Of some 140,000 clones in the sample, more than 70% were seen once. The source is a human donor in good health. The rearrangement links TRBV27 to TRBJ2-6; D is unresolved. Source material: PBMCs. The CDR3 loop is CASSSAAWSSGANVLTF. In DNA, the CDR3 is TGTGCCAGCAGTTCGGCAGCCTGGAGCTCTGGGGCCAACGTCCTGACTTTC.